This TCR beta chain was sequenced during a study of Graves' ophthalmopathy and Graves' hyperthyroidism. Germline-derived CDR1 and CDR2 are MGHRA and YSYEKL. The V end lost 3 bases, the J end lost 7 bases, and 15 bases lay between the germline ends. The CDR3 runs to 14 residues. General study points: From stable hyperthyroidism, ophthalmopathy was separated by a 13-signature model with 87.88% sensitivity and around 80% specificity. With more than 60% sensitivity and 72.22% specificity, the model predicted ophthalmopathy progression.

Amplified material comprised TCR beta CDR3 regions derived from RNA transcripts. HTBI-primed first-round RT-PCR preceded second-round multiplex PCR. TCRdb independently ran MiXCR on the multiplex PCR reads; one entry per CDR3 protein. Of about 740,000 distinct CDR3 sequences listed, 35% to 50% are singletons. This clonotype turned up a few times. The antigen remains undetermined. This sequence originates from an adult man with Graves' ophthalmopathy. The sample consisted of peripheral blood. V gene TRBV4-1 combines with J gene TRBJ1-2; D uncertain. The CDR3 sequence is CASSQRTNRSGYTF. The CDR3 coding sequence is TGCGCCAGCAGCCAGAGGACCAACCGATCTGGCTACACCTTC.